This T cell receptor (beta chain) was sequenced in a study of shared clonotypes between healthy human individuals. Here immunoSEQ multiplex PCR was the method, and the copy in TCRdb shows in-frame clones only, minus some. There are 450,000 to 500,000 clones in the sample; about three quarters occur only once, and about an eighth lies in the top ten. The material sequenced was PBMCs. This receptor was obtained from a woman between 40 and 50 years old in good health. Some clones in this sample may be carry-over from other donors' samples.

The CDR3 sequence is CASSRDYQSTDTQYF. The DNA of the CDR3 is TGTGCCAGCAGCCGGGACTATCAGAGCACAGATACGCAGTATTTT. This chain uses TRBV5-4 with TRBJ2-3; TRBD2 aligns across 7 bases. The CDR3 spans 15 residues. Trimming at V came to 4 bases and at J to 0 bases, leaving 5 bases not matched to a gene. CDR1 is SGHNT, CDR2 YYREEE, per germline (reference sequence).